Listed here is a single TCR beta chain. Its target antigen remains unknown. Base qualities were left out, and no much larger clone turns up one base away. This entry belongs to a study of blood T cell repertoires in COVID-19 (dated by TCRdb to the early 2020s). Turning to the overall study: The collaborator samples originated in the United States, Italy and Spain and spanned the acute and convalescent phases of COVID-19. The repertoires were released in a freely available public database meant as a resource for research on the immune response to SARS-CoV-2. HLA class I and class II types, where available, came from metadata supplied by the sample provider rather than from assay-based typing. Samples were obtained from the ongoing ImmuneRACE study (first 160 participants) and from 1,254 subjects provided by 6 global collaborators. Deeply sampled blood TCRbeta repertoires from subjects exposed to, actively infected with, or recovered from COVID-19 were included in the dataset. The sample metadata nearly always contained a de-identified subject ID, COVID-19 status, age in years and sex. The prospective study material was composed of cDNA or gDNA derived from T cells, B-cell-depleted T cells, or PBMCs.

Beyond this particular receptor, the publication reports: The quantity of clinical and demographic metadata differed by source and by participant and was supplied without curation.

V loses 2 bases at its end and J loses 4 bases; junction bases beyond the gene matches: 9. The CDR3, cysteine through phenylalanine, is 17 amino acids long. Only the CDR3 portion is preserved as DNA: 51 bases, with reading frame beginning at the first base. In the germline V gene (reference sequence), CDR1 corresponds to LGHDT and CDR2 to YNNKEL. TCRbeta CDR3 regions were amplified from genomic DNA by means of the immunoSEQ Assay, a bias-controlled multiplex PCR. In the original analysis: Within the assay, amplification of reference gene primers was used to estimate how many nucleated cells each sample contained. Sequence reads were collapsed and filtered to measure the absolute abundance of every unique TCRbeta CDR3 rearrangement. Productive Simpson clonality was computed per sample as the square root of Simpson's diversity index over productive rearrangements. The clones in this table, taken by TCRdb from immuneACCESS, are in-frame only. Not every clone is retained; where verified, under half of the shortfall comes from an unresolved V gene, and the cause of the rest is unknown. D and trimming were read from the DNA, whereas the V and J calls and clone size are those reported in that table. This sample comprises about 400,000 clones, over 85% of them detected only once. About 1.7% of the sample is in the top ten clones.

In the prospective study, participants were roughly 18 to 89 years old, resided in fewer than 25 geographic areas of the United States, and were enrolled through a virtual design. To assign participants to cohorts, the prospective study relied on clinical history that participants themselves reported in a screening survey and a study questionnaire. Recovered participants in ImmuneRACE Cohort 3 were defined by two consecutive negative NP/OP PCR tests, clearance by a healthcare professional, or resolution of symptoms. In the prospective study, mobile phlebotomists collected whole blood, serum and a nasopharyngeal or oropharyngeal swab from each participant. Additional blood draws and questionnaires over an approximately 2-month period could optionally be provided by prospective study participants. Prospective study blood samples were shipped either frozen or at room temperature before DNA extraction.

The TCR was taken from a woman in her 30s who had recovered from COVID-19. The sample was PBMCs or T cells enriched from blood (not recorded which). Here the chain combines TRBV3-1 (or the pseudogene TRBV3-2) and TRBJ2-2, with 8 bases matching TRBD1. DNA sequence: TGTGCCAGCAGCCAACTTGTGGACAGGGTGGGCACCGGGGAGCTGTTTTTT. Its protein reads: CASSQLVDRVGTGELFF.